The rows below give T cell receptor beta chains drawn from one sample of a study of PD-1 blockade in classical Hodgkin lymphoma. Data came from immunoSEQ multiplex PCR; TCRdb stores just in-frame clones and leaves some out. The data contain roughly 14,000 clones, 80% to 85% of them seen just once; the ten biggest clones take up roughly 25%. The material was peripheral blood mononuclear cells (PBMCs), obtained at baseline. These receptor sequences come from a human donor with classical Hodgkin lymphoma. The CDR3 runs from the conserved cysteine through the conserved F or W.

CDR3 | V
CASRRLAGQETQYF | TRBV7-2
CASSWTASSYEQYF | TRBV6-1
CASSLAARDTQYF | TRBV5-8
CASIPSGKETQYF | TRBV7-9
CASSLDDRGRETQYF | TRBV5-5
CASSWNAGTSGKQFF | TRBV7-2
CASSVPDTQYF | TRBV10-1
CASSFSYIPYEQYF | TRBV5-6
CASSFGTTGANVLTF | TRBV6-5
CASSPDSNQETQYF | TRBV5-1
CASSPPGTSEETQYF | TRBV5-4
CASSSAGLTDTQYF | TRBV5-1
CASSFRILGEAFF | TRBV7-2
CASSLAETSGSWHEQFF | TRBV7-9
CASSDEAGKNYGYTF | TRBV6-4
CASSLGRTRSYEQYF | TRBV7-8
CSVIGGDDGYTF | TRBV29-1
CASSLWGGEQFF | TRBV28
CASSLSHEQYF | TRBV5-6
CASSRKGQNNEKLFF | TRBV19
CASSSRPYKWYEQYF | TRBV7-2
CASRRDAANEKLFF | TRBV5-1
CASTGGLVWTEAFF | TRBV6-5
CASSRSGGRPYNEQFF | TRBV7-2
CASRLDRHYGYTF | TRBV19
CASSLVRSEQFF | TRBV11-1
CASKNRGFYEQYF | TRBV28
CASNPGSTGELFF | TRBV4-2
CASSEGQGNSPLHF | TRBV10-2
CASSSRGAGETQYF | TRBV5-8
CASSVRTAPSTDTQYF | TRBV9
CASSLWGRETEAFF | TRBV5-1
CASSQKVARLFNEKLFF | TRBV4-3
CASSLGVGGRGDNEQFF | TRBV7-9
CASAVGAGDTQYF | TRBV6-5
CASSTGLGGQPQHF | TRBV19
CASSPIPGETVMNTEAFF | TRBV11-3
CASRNGQGRTEAFF | TRBV2
CASSLTSSVWAFF | TRBV4-2
CATSREGARPDTQYF | TRBV15
CASRFPANTGELFF | TRBV19
CASSLRSGANVLTF | TRBV27
CASSVTGQGYNSPLHF | TRBV9
CAWSRRGNQPQHF | TRBV30
CASSLTEGTDTQYF | TRBV7-3
CASSLPRDNSGNTIYF | TRBV7-8
CASIPWGPDTQYF | TRBV27
CASATGDRTDTQYF | TRBV5-1
CASSQDAGLRPQHF | TRBV4-3
CASTLYGNTEAFF | TRBV7-2
CASSADRDGNTIYF | TRBV9
CASGLLEGPKDNEQFF | TRBV12-5